Listed below are T cell receptor beta chains from one sample, sequenced in a study of T cells in Graves' hyperthyroidism and ophthalmopathy. Each CDR3 protein is one row after TCRdb ran MiXCR on the multiplex PCR reads. The data contain 700,000 or so distinct CDR3 sequences, about 17% of them singletons. The sample consisted of blood. These receptors were taken from a man between 18 and 35 years old with Graves' hyperthyroidism. The CDR3 runs from the conserved cysteine through the conserved F or W. Each record gives: clone size, V gene, D gene, J gene, CDR3 DNA, CDR3 protein. A D gene is named only where the DNA matches it firmly. Part of the rows lack a size; the others show once, few, many or a class for expanded clones.

>NA|TRBV28|TRBD1|TRBJ1-1
TGTGCCAGCAGTTTAAGGGGGTCCCGGGACAGGGGACGGGAGGCTTTCTTT
CASSLRGSRDRGREAFF
>NA|TRBV5-1|TRBD2|TRBJ2-7
TGCGCCAGCACCCTAGGGGCGGGAGCTCCCCAAGAGCAGTACTTC
CASTLGAGAPQEQYF
>NA|TRBV20-1|TRBD1|TRBJ2-7
TGCAGTGCTAGGGGCGACAGGGTGGACAGGGGGCAGTACTTC
CSARGDRVDRGQYF
>few|TRBV6-5|NA|TRBJ2-3
TGTGCCAGCAGTTACTCGACCTTCCCGAGCACAGATACGCAGTATTTT
CASSYSTFPSTDTQYF
>many|TRBV2|TRBD1|TRBJ2-1
TGTGCCAGCAACAGACAGGGGGGACGGAATGAGCAGTTCTTC
CASNRQGGRNEQFF
>few|TRBV20-1|NA|TRBJ1-5
TGCAGTGTCGAGAGAGGCGGAGATAGCAATCAGCCCCAGCATTTT
CSVERGGDSNQPQHF
>many|TRBV6-1|NA|TRBJ2-5
TGTGCCAGCAGTGCCCGGGACGGACCTCGAGGGACCCAGTACTTC
CASSARDGPRGTQYF
>once|TRBV12-3/TRBV12-4|NA|TRBJ2-3
TGTCCCAGCAGTGCTGACGTGGGGGATACGCAGTATTTT
CPSSADVGDTQYF
>NA|TRBV28|TRBD2|TRBJ2-5
TGTGCCAGCAGTGCCCAGCGGGAGATAGCGGAGACCCAGTACTTC
CASSAQREIAETQYF
>many|TRBV2|NA|TRBJ2-5
TGTGCCAGCAGACAAAGGGCGGTAAAAGAGACCCAGTACTTC
CASRQRAVKETQYF
>NA|TRBV20-1|NA|TRBJ1-1
TGCAGTGCTAGTTCCCAGGGGTTTGAAGCTTTCTTT
CSASSQGFEAFF
>many|TRBV24-1|NA|TRBJ1-5
TGTGCCACCAGTGATTCAGGAGAGAGCAATCAGCCCCAGCATTTT
CATSDSGESNQPQHF
>few|TRBV11-2|TRBD2|TRBJ2-7
TGTGCCAGCAGCCGGGTGCGCGGGAGGGCCGCCGAGCAGTACTTC
CASSRVRGRAAEQYF
>NA|TRBV30|NA|TRBJ1-5
TGTGCCTGGAGTACAGGGACCGGGCAGCCCCAGCATTTT
CAWSTGTGQPQHF
>NA|TRBV6-1|TRBD2|TRBJ2-1
TGTGCCAGCGGGGGACTAGCGGGGGGGGCCTACAATGAGCAGTTCTTC
CASGGLAGGAYNEQFF
>few|TRBV20-1|NA|TRBJ1-2
TGCAGTGCTAGGGGGCGGGACCGTTATGGCTACACCTTC
CSARGRDRYGYTF
>many|TRBV12-3/TRBV12-4|NA|TRBJ2-1
TGTGCCAGCAGCAGGACCCGGTTGGAGCAGTTCTTC
CASSRTRLEQFF
>few|TRBV20-1|NA|TRBJ2-1
TGCAGTGCCGGACTTTACAATGAGCAGTTCTTC
CSAGLYNEQFF
>NA|TRBV29-1|TRBD1|TRBJ2-2
TGCAGCGGGGGCCACAGGGGGCCGAACGGGGAGCTGTTTTTT
CSGGHRGPNGELFF
>NA|TRBV15|NA|TRBJ1-4
TGTGCCACCGGGGGACGGGTTAATGAAAAACTGTTTTTT
CATGGRVNEKLFF
>NA|TRBV7-9|NA|TRBJ1-2
TGTGCCAGCAGTCCCCTAGGGGGGGCGCGTTATGGCTACACCTTC
CASSPLGGARYGYTF
>few|TRBV7-2|TRBD2|TRBJ2-1
TGTGCCAGCAGCTCCCAGGGAGGGCGTGAGCAGTTCTTC
CASSSQGGREQFF
>NA|TRBV6-4|NA|TRBJ2-7
TGTGCCAGCACCACCGTAGCACCTGGGGTTTCCTACGAGCAGTACTTC
CASTTVAPGVSYEQYF
>few|TRBV29-1|TRBD1|TRBJ2-5
TGCAGCGTTGCTCGACAGGGTTCTGAGACCCAGTACTTC
CSVARQGSETQYF
>many|TRBV7-2|NA|TRBJ2-5
TGTGCCAGCAGCATCTCCGGGACGGTAGAGACCCAGTACTTC
CASSISGTVETQYF
>few|TRBV7-6|NA|TRBJ2-7
TGTGCCAGCGCCCCCAGGGAAGGGTCCTACGAGCAGTACTTC
CASAPREGSYEQYF
>many|TRBV7-9|TRBD2|TRBJ2-1
TGTGCCAGCAGCACTCGCCATAGCGGGAGGGCCAATAATGAGCAGTTCTTC
CASSTRHSGRANNEQFF
>few|TRBV14|NA|TRBJ2-6
TGTGCCAGCAGCCAAGAGGGGCCGGGGGCCAACGTCCTGACTTTC
CASSQEGPGANVLTF
>few|TRBV19|TRBD1|TRBJ1-5
TGTGCCAGTAGTATATTGGGACAGAAGAATCAGCCCCAGCATTTT
CASSILGQKNQPQHF
>many|TRBV30|TRBD1|TRBJ1-2
TGTGCCTGGAGTAGGGGACAGGGAGCCTATGGCTACACCTTC
CAWSRGQGAYGYTF
>NA|TRBV4-1|TRBD2|TRBJ2-3
TGCGCCAGCAGAGTCGGAGGGGCGGGAGGGCCGGATACGCAGTATTTT
CASRVGGAGGPDTQYF
>few|TRBV30|NA|TRBJ1-5
TGTGCCTGGAGCGAAACAGGAGGCAATCAGCCCCAGCATTTT
CAWSETGGNQPQHF
>NA|TRBV29-1|NA|TRBJ2-2
TGCAGCGTTGAAGGGGGAGACCCCGGGGAGCTGTTTTTT
CSVEGGDPGELFF
>many|TRBV27|NA|TRBJ2-2
TGTGCCAGCAGTTTATCACGTAACACCGGGGAGCTGTTTTTT
CASSLSRNTGELFF
>many|TRBV29-1|NA|TRBJ2-7
TGCAGCGTTGAAGGTGGAGGGTCCTACGAGCAGTACTTC
CSVEGGGSYEQYF
>NA|TRBV3-1|NA|TRBJ2-1
TGTGCCAGCAGCCCCCGCGGGGCTGGCAATGAGCAGTTCTTC
CASSPRGAGNEQFF
>NA|TRBV9|TRBD1|TRBJ2-2
TGTGCCAGCAGCGGAGGACAGGGGGCCACCGGGGAGCTGTTTTTT
CASSGGQGATGELFF
>many|TRBV18|NA|TRBJ1-6
TGTGCCAGCTCACCAATCGGATCGGCGGGGTCACCCCTCCACTTT
CASSPIGSAGSPLHF
>few|TRBV3-1|NA|TRBJ1-1
TGTGCCAGCAGCCAAGGGCAGGGAACGAACACTGAAGCTTTCTTT
CASSQGQGTNTEAFF
>NA|TRBV27|TRBD2|TRBJ2-2
TGTGCCAGCAGTTTCAAACTAGCGGGAACCGGGGAGCTGTTTTTT
CASSFKLAGTGELFF
>NA|TRBV20-1|TRBD2|TRBJ2-1
TGCAGTGCTAGGGGGTTAGGTTTTACGGGACTAGCCGTCGGTGAGCAGTTCTTC
CSARGLGFTGLAVGEQFF
>many|TRBV12-3/TRBV12-4|NA|TRBJ2-7
TGTGCCAGCAGTTTAAGCACCGAGCAGTACTTC
CASSLSTEQYF
>NA|TRBV28|NA|TRBJ1-1
TGTGCCAGCAGATTTTCTCCTGACAGAAACACTGAAGCTTTCTTT
CASRFSPDRNTEAFF
>NA|TRBV2|NA|TRBJ1-2
TGTGCCAGCAGTGATTCAGCAGGGGAGGGCTACACCTTC
CASSDSAGEGYTF
>NA|TRBV7-3|TRBD2|TRBJ2-1
TGTGCCAGCAGCTTAACCGTAGCGGGAGCCTACAATGAGCAGTTCTTC
CASSLTVAGAYNEQFF
>few|TRBV4-1|NA|TRBJ2-1
TGCGCCAGCAGCCTTCTAAAGGCGGGAAATGAGCAGTTCTTC
CASSLLKAGNEQFF
>NA|TRBV5-1|TRBD2|TRBJ2-1
TGCGCCAGCAGCTTGACAGCGGGGTCTGGGAATGAGCAGTTCTTC
CASSLTAGSGNEQFF
>many|TRBV18|TRBD2|TRBJ2-5
TGTGCCAGCTCACCACCTACTAGCGTCAGAGAGACCCAGTACTTC
CASSPPTSVRETQYF
>many|TRBV12-3/TRBV12-4|TRBD1|TRBJ2-5
TGTGCCAGCAGTCACGGACAGGGGGAATGGGGACAAGAGACCCAGTACTTC
CASSHGQGEWGQETQYF
>many|TRBV27|TRBD1|TRBJ2-3
TGTGCCAGCAGTTTCACCCCAGGGGGAGATACGCAGTATTTT
CASSFTPGGDTQYF
>NA|TRBV27|NA|TRBJ2-2
TGTGCCAGCAGTTTACCTGGCGGGGAGCTGTTTTTT
CASSLPGGELFF
>many|TRBV7-2|NA|TRBJ2-3
TGTGCCAGCAGCTTAGCATCATCCAGGAGGGAAGTAACGCAGTATTTT
CASSLASSRREVTQYF
>NA|TRBV11-2|TRBD1|TRBJ1-6
TGTGCCAGCAGCTTAGAGGCGACAGGGTATTCACCCCTCCACTTT
CASSLEATGYSPLHF
>many|TRBV5-1|TRBD1|TRBJ1-1
TGCGCCAGCAGCTTGATTGACAGGGAAGAGACTGAAGCTTTCTTT
CASSLIDREETEAFF
>many|TRBV30|NA|TRBJ2-1
TGTGCCTGGAGTGGCACTAGCTCCTACAATGAGCAGTTCTTC
CAWSGTSSYNEQFF
>NA|TRBV7-9|NA|TRBJ1-2
TGTGCCAGCACCCTTAGCTTGGGCCATGGCTACACCTTC
CASTLSLGHGYTF
>many|TRBV18|NA|TRBJ1-1
TGTGCCAGCTCACCACCCCCTGGGGGGGGGATCACTGAAGCTTTCTTT
CASSPPPGGGITEAFF
>NA|TRBV18|TRBD2|TRBJ2-4
TGTGCCAGCTCACTGACGACTAGCGGGGGTGGAGCCAAAAACATTCAGTACTTC
CASSLTTSGGGAKNIQYF
>NA|TRBV15|TRBD2|TRBJ2-7
TGTGCCACGGCAGGGCTAGCGGGGGGGACCTACGAGCAGTACTTC
CATAGLAGGTYEQYF